This TCR beta chain was recovered during a study of T cells in Graves' hyperthyroidism and ophthalmopathy (dated by TCRdb to about 2019). A note on the overall study: Peripheral blood was sampled at the time of initial diagnosis, prior to any treatment. TCR V-J signatures able to tell the groups apart were searched for in a discovery cohort of approximately 95 patients, of whom over 40 had Graves' ophthalmopathy and 55 to 60 had stable Graves' hyperthyroidism. Whether ophthalmopathy could be predicted prospectively was tested in an independent validation cohort made up of roughly 20 hyperthyroidism patients plus 17 patients who later progressed to ophthalmopathy. The approximately 98 discovery patients were randomly divided into training and test sets at a 7:3 ratio. In addition, the study compared T-cell repertoires in thyroid tissue and in blood from about 6 Graves' hyperthyroidism patients. Following sampling, methimazole starting at 30 mg daily was given to hyperthyroidism patients, and high-dose intravenous methylprednisolone was given to ophthalmopathy patients. The paper describes TCR Vbeta CDR3 sequencing of 135 peripheral blood samples, made up of about 41 ophthalmopathy patients, 70 to 75 hyperthyroidism patients and 17 progressor patients. General study outcomes and caveats: In validation, the model predicted progression to ophthalmopathy a median of roughly 6.2 months before onset, with roughly 70% sensitivity and about 75% specificity. Ophthalmopathy was separated from stable hyperthyroidism by a 13 V-J signature model, with about 88% sensitivity and about 81% specificity obtained in cross-validation and 80%/75% obtained in testing. Most expanded thyroid clonotypes (frequency above 0.001) were also detected in blood, suggesting blood repertoires may reflect thyroid immune responses. No statistical method was used to set the sample size in advance, and investigators knew the group allocation.

Hyperthyroidism patients were newly diagnosed, had a disease duration of under 2 months, and were aged 18 to 65 years. Patients with uncontrolled infections, other autoimmune diseases, pregnancy or lactation were excluded. Diagnoses relied on clinical symptoms, serum thyroxine and TRAb, thyroid ultrasound and orbital computed tomography. For progressor patients, blood was drawn at the first diagnosis of hyperthyroidism, before any ophthalmopathy symptoms had appeared. PBMCs were isolated from roughly 10 ml of fresh peripheral blood by Ficoll-Paque density gradient centrifugation. Progressor patients were first diagnosed with Graves' hyperthyroidism and then developed ophthalmopathy during follow-up. Trizol reagent was used to extract total RNA, and RNA quality was then checked on an Agilent 2100 Bioanalyzer. V was cut back by 3 bases and J by 1 base, leaving a gap of 15 bases between them. The germline V gene provides CDR1 KGHDR and CDR2 SFDVKD. The CDR3 sequence holds 16 residues, the cysteine and phenylalanine included. Only CDR3 DNA is held: 48 bases, read in frame from base 1.

Amplification of TCR beta CDR3 regions was carried out from RNA transcripts. The TCR CDR3 was subjected to a first round of RT-PCR using the HTBI primer set and the Qiagen OneStep RT-PCR kit. The libraries were constructed in a second round of multiplex PCR and then size-selected and purified. Libraries were sequenced paired-end with 100 bp reads on an Illumina HiSeq2000. Per the source publication's procedure: SOAPnuke was used to process the raw data, throwing out any read that contained adapters or uncalled bases, had a mean Phred below 15, or lacked an exact constant-primer or identifier match. High-quality paired reads were merged with COPE v1.2.5, and unique nucleotide sequences were defined as clonotypes. MiTCR v1.1 was used to align clonotypes to the IMGT TRBV, TRBD and TRBJ reference segments. The analysis included only V-J combinations with a frequency above 0.0001, which together covered roughly 99% of the repertoires. A TCS score was defined as the ratio of F50 (clonal expansion) to E x V (chaos), with BLOSUM62-based TCRdist applied between CDR3 peptides within each V-J. Welch's t-statistics and random forest reduced around 550 V-J features to roughly 13, which were used in a naive Bayes classifier (R e1071). In-frame beta chains were kept once TCRdb had trimmed the public reads at Q25 with fastp and called clones with MiXCR. Each record represents a unique CDR3 protein, reported with the most common genes and DNA among its rows. It is TCRdb's table, rather than the study itself, that gives the V and J calls and clone size. Here the sample has 350,000 to 450,000 distinct CDR3 sequences; roughly 17% occur a single time. Approximately 33% of the sample goes to the ten largest clones.

As regards this clonotype: Its recognized antigen is unknown. No per-base quality is available; no much larger clone lies one base away.

The rearrangement combines TRBV24-1 with TRBJ2-7; the D gene is perhaps TRBD2, from 5 matching bases. The TCR was taken from a woman aged 25 to 39 with Graves' hyperthyroidism that later progressed to Graves' ophthalmopathy. Sequencing used blood. The DNA sequence is given as TGTGCCACCAGTGATAGCCGAGGCTCGGGGTCCTACGAGCAGTACTTC. The resulting protein is CATSDSRGSGSYEQYF.